This T cell receptor (beta chain) was found in a study of response to subunit inactivated influenza vaccine (dated by TCRdb to 2017 to 2018). With regard to the full study: Deep quantitative profiling of the T cell receptor repertoire was used in the study to follow responses to a trivalent subunit inactivated influenza vaccine.

This clonotype showed up many times. It lacks a known antigen. Base qualities were left out, and no much larger clone turns up one base away. The paper's findings and limits, for the study overall: According to the authors, only a limited number of new T cells may be recruited by each seasonal influenza vaccination.

Libraries were built with RT-PCR. The instrument given in TCRdb is Illumina HiSeq 2500. TCRdb redid the processing of the public reads, applying fastp at Q25 and MiXCR, and retained in-frame beta chains. CDR3 protein duplicates are merged, each entry listing the most common genes and DNA. This sample is represented by 650,000 to 800,000 distinct CDR3 sequences; about 15% of them were singletons. In total, the top ten clones hold approximately 7% of the sample. CDR1 and CDR2 were assigned from the germline V gene (reference sequence) as SEHNR and FQNEAQ. Measured from the cysteine to the phenylalanine, the CDR3 is 14 residues long. The CDR3 DNA has 42 bases and is translated from base 1. Compared with germline, V lacks 6 bases and J lacks 0 bases; bases without a gene match: 4.

Recombination connected TRBV7-9 to TRBJ2-7, with 8 bases in between that match TRBD1. The TCR originated in a man in his fifties or sixties who received an inactivated influenza vaccine. Donor details come from another sample of the same person, matched by shared clones. The sequencing here drew on PBMCs from blood, taken 14 to 15 days before vaccination. The DNA is TGTGCCAGCAGACCCGGGACAGGCTCCTACGAGCAGTACTTC. This encodes CASRPGTGSYEQYF. With all but the CDR3 taken from the reference TRBV7-9 and TRBJ2-7 genes, the full variable domain is: DTGVSQNPRHKITKRGQNVTFRCDPISEHNRLYWYRQTLGQGPEFLTYFQNEAQLEKSRLLSDRFSAERPKGSFSTLEIQRTEQGDSAMYLCASRPGTGSYEQYFGPGTRLTVT.